A single sample gave rise to the 20 T cell receptor beta chains below, sequenced in a study of cytomegalovirus exposure and HLA in healthy donors. Primers included in the PCR were 60 Vbeta and 13 Jbeta primers. Only in-frame clones appear in the TCRdb table, and some are missing; sequencing was by immunoSEQ multiplex PCR. This sample has about 150,000 clones, with roughly 80% found just once. The sample consisted of PBMCs. Receptor source: a male donor in good health and CMV-seronegative.

The rearrangement uses TRBV4-3 and TRBJ2-7, with a tentative D call TRBD2 (6 bases). CDR1 is LGHNA, CDR2 YSLEER, per germline. The V end lost 0 bases, the J end lost 2 bases, and 14 bases lay between the germline ends. CDR3 length: 16 amino acids. The CDR3 nucleotides read TGCGCCAGCAGCCAAGATCAAGGCGGGGACCCCTACGAGCAGTACTTC. Translating it yields CASSQDQGGDPYEQYF.

The chain recombines TRBV6-1 with TRBJ2-2; D remains unclear. CDR3 length: 14 amino acids. With 7 bases removed from V and 4 bases from J, the gap between germline ends came to 13 bases. The germline V gene encodes CDR1 MNHNS and CDR2 SASEGT. As DNA, the CDR3 is TGTGCCAGCATCCGAGAGTCGGGCACCGGGGAGCTGTTTTTT. As protein: CASIRESGTGELFF.

V is TRBV19 and J is TRBJ2-1; maybe TRBD1 (7 bases). Deletions cut 8 bases from V and 0 bases from J, with 20 bases between. CDR1 is LNHDA, CDR2 SQIVND, per germline (reference sequence). The CDR3 is 17 amino acids. In DNA, the CDR3 is TGTGCCAGTTCAGTGAGGGGGCGGGGAAGCTCCTACAATGAGCAGTTCTTC. Translated, it gives CASSVRGRGSSYNEQFF.

The DNA of the CDR3 is TGTGCCAGCAGCCCGGGGACAGCGGCTAATGAAAAACTGTTTTTT. It specifies CASSPGTAANEKLFF. V and J are TRBV7-2 and TRBJ1-4; TRBD1 matches at 7 bases. CDR3 size: 15 residues. Trimming removed 5 bases from V and 3 bases from J; junction bases left unmatched: 6. The germline V gene encodes CDR1 SGHTA and CDR2 FQGNSA.

This clone was recorded a few times. J is TRBJ2-7 and V is TRBV11-2; 9 nucleotides align to TRBD1. V was clipped by 5 bases and J by 1 base; unmatched bases: 12. The CDR3 runs 17 residues. The germline gives CDR1 SGHAT, CDR2 FQNNGV. The CDR3 sequence is CASSGATGQGGSYEQYF. In DNA, the CDR3 is TGTGCCAGCAGCGGGGCAACGGGACAGGGTGGTTCCTACGAGCAGTACTTC.

This sequence joins TRBV19 and TRBJ2-7; tentative D call: TRBD2 (5 bases). CDR3 length equals 13 residues. CDR1 and CDR2 (germline): LNHDA, SQIVND (reference sequence). V was pared by 5 bases and J by 3 bases, with 11 bases between. The CDR3 here is CASSQTSIYEQYF. CDR3 nucleotide sequence: TGTGCCAGTAGTCAAACTAGTATCTACGAGCAGTACTTC.

The chain recombines TRBV5-6 with TRBJ2-7, with 12 bases matching TRBD2. J gave up 5 bases and V 2 bases, and 5 bases lay outside the gene matches. Per the germline V gene, CDR1 is SGHDT and CDR2 is YYEEEE. This CDR3 has 15 residues. The CDR3 nucleotides read TGTGCCAGCAGCTTCCTGACTAGCGGGAGAAACGAGCAGTACTTC. It yields the protein CASSFLTSGRNEQYF.

The rearrangement links TRBV19 to TRBJ1-5; D remains unclear. V was trimmed by 7 bases and J by 0 bases, leaving 10 bases between them. CDR1 and CDR2 (germline): LNHDA, SQIVND (reference sequence). The CDR3 consists of 14 residues. The CDR3 region has the DNA TGTGCCAGTAATGGAGGGAATAGCAATCAGCCCCAGCATTTT. Protein: CASNGGNSNQPQHF.

This clone appeared once. This chain joins TRBV19 and TRBJ1-4; the match to TRBD1 covers 9 bases. Germline CDR1 is LNHDA and CDR2 is SQIVND (reference sequence). The CDR3 loop spans 14 amino acids. V lost 7 bases, J lost 3 bases, and 3 bases stayed unmatched. The DNA for the CDR3 is TGTGCCAGTAAGACAGGGGGAGCTAATGAAAAACTGTTTTTT. Translated: CASKTGGANEKLFF.

The chain uses TRBV19 and TRBJ2-2; TRBD1 agrees at 8 bases. Germline assignment: CDR1 LNHDA and CDR2 SQIVND (reference sequence). This CDR3 is 16 amino acids long. V was pared by 5 bases and J by 0 bases, with 5 bases of the junction left unmatched. The CDR3 region has the DNA TGTGCCAGTAGTCTCAGGGGGCCCGCGAACACCGGGGAGCTGTTTTTT. Translating gives CASSLRGPANTGELFF.

Concerning this clone itself: One end of the junction does not line up with germline, which may come from a read error. This sequence joins TRBV7-6 and TRBJ2-1; 7 bases agree with TRBD2. This CDR3 has 16 residues. In germline, CDR1 is SGHVS, CDR2 FNYEAQ. The CDR3: CASSLPAGSSSNEQFF. CDR3 nucleotides: TGTGCCAGCAGCCTCCCAGCGGGGTCCTCCTCCAATGAGCAGTTCTTC.

The chain links TRBV6-1 to TRBJ2-7; TRBD2 aligns across 7 bases. CDR1 is MNHNS and CDR2 is SASEGT in the germline V gene. Trimming removed 5 bases from V and 5 bases from J; junction bases left unmatched: 3. The CDR3 sequence is 12 residues long. The chain's CDR3 is CASSLGGNEQYF. The CDR3 DNA follows: TGTGCCAGCAGTTTGGGGGGGAACGAGCAGTACTTC.

The rearrangement uses TRBV7-9 and TRBJ1-2; 10 bases line up with TRBD1. Germline values: CDR1 SEHNR, CDR2 FQNEAQ (reference sequence). The ends lost 1 base at V and 8 bases at J; junction bases unmatched: 7. The CDR3 length is 15 residues. Here the CDR3 reads CASSLDRQGARGYTF. The CDR3 bases are TGTGCCAGCAGCTTAGACAGACAGGGGGCTCGGGGCTACACCTTC.

This chain joins TRBV19 and TRBJ2-3, with 12 bases fitting TRBD2. The CDR3 consists of 17 residues. The germline CDR1 and CDR2 sequences are LNHDA and SQIVND (reference sequence). J gave up 0 bases and V 3 bases, and 4 bases lay outside the gene matches. The CDR3: CASSMAGTSGSTDTQYF. The CDR3 DNA is TGTGCCAGTAGTATGGCAGGGACTAGCGGGAGCACAGATACGCAGTATTTT.

The gene calls are TRBV14 and TRBJ1-5; 8 bases line up with TRBD1. CDR1 is SGHDN and CDR2 is FVKESK in the germline V gene. The CDR3 has 19 amino acids. Losses at the gene ends were 0 bases for V and 0 bases for J; bases not matched to a gene: 10. The CDR3 DNA reads as TGTGCCAGCAGCCAAGACGGGAGGACAGGGAAAAATAGCAATCAGCCCCAGCATTTT. Encoded protein: CASSQDGRTGKNSNQPQHF. The whole variable domain, filled in from reference TRBV14 and TRBJ1-5, reads EAGVTQFPSHSVIEKGQTVTLRCDPISGHDNLYWYRRVMGKEIKFLLHFVKESKQDESGMPNNRFLAERTGGTYSTLKVQPAELEDSGVYFCASSQDGRTGKNSNQPQHFGDGTRLSIL.

The chain carries TRBV30 and TRBJ2-7, with 7 positions matching TRBD1. Looked up from germline, CDR1 is GTSNPN and CDR2 is SVGIG (reference sequence). V shed 5 bases, J shed 2 bases, and the junction held 6 bases outside the gene matches. This CDR3 has 13 residues. The CDR3 region is CAWRQGTTYEQYF. The CDR3 DNA reads TGTGCCTGGCGACAGGGCACGACCTACGAGCAGTACTTC.

This clone was detected only a few times. As DNA, the CDR3 is TGTGCCAGCATCCAACTGGGTTCGAGCGATGGCTACACCTTC. Encoded protein: CASIQLGSSDGYTF. The chain uses TRBV7-9 and TRBJ1-2; no clear D gene. CDR3 length: 14 residues. The V end was cut by 7 bases, the J end by 6 bases, with 18 bases between. The germline CDR1 and CDR2 sequences are SEHNR and FQNEAQ (reference sequence).

The CDR3 DNA reads TGTGCCAGCAGTTACTCGTCGGGAGCCCTCTACGAGCAGTACTTC. Amino acid sequence: CASSYSSGALYEQYF. This rearrangement joins TRBV6-5 to TRBJ2-7; maybe TRBD2 (6 bases). The V end lost 0 bases, the J end lost 3 bases, and 12 bases lay between the germline ends. Per germline, CDR1 MNHEY and CDR2 SVGAGI. The CDR3 runs to 15 residues.

The chain joins TRBV19 to TRBJ2-2; D is possibly TRBD2 (5 bases). V was pared by 1 base and J by 7 bases, with 13 bases between. CDR3 length equals 15 residues. Germline loops: CDR1 LNHDA, CDR2 SQIVND (reference sequence). The DNA for the CDR3 is TGTGCCAGTAGTATAGTTCGGACTGTAGGCGGGGAGCTGTTTTTT. Amino acid sequence: CASSIVRTVGGELFF.

V usage is TRBV18 and J usage is TRBJ2-7, with 10 positions matching TRBD1. V lost 5 bases and J lost 2; bases outside the gene matches: 9. The germline gives CDR1 KGHSH, CDR2 LQKENI. The CDR3 has 16 residues. The CDR3 loop reads CASSAPGQGFPYEQYF. CDR3 coding DNA: TGTGCCAGCTCAGCGCCGGGACAGGGGTTCCCCTACGAGCAGTACTTC.